The 14 T cell receptor beta chains in this list originate from one sample, sequenced in a study of blood T cell repertoires in COVID-19. The repertoire was sequenced with immunoSEQ multiplex PCR; TCRdb's copy has only in-frame clones and lacks some. The sample lists about 200,000 clones; about 90% were seen once. The sequencing sample was made of peripheral blood. The receptors here all came from a man aged 35-49 years with active or convalescent COVID-19.

The chain couples TRBV9 to TRBJ1-3; D not certain. This CDR3 region has 14 residues. With 4 bases removed from V and 4 bases from J, the gap between germline ends came to 12 bases. Per the germline V gene, CDR1 is SGDLS and CDR2 is YYNGEE. As DNA, the CDR3 is TGTGCCAGCAGCCTCTTCGGGGAAGGAAACACCATATATTTT. Its translation is CASSLFGEGNTIYF.

The J gene is TRBJ2-3, the V gene TRBV11-2; TRBD2 agrees at 7 bases. The CDR3 length is 17 residues. Germline trimming cut 2 bases from V and 2 bases from J; bases unmatched to any gene: 10. Germline V gene lookup returns CDR1 SGHAT and CDR2 FQNNGV. The CDR3: CASSLWLAERYTDTQYF. CDR3 coding DNA: TGTGCCAGCAGCTTATGGCTAGCGGAACGTTACACAGATACGCAGTATTTT.

The chain recombines TRBV30 with TRBJ2-7, with 11 bases that match TRBD1. The CDR3 loop spans 14 amino acids. V lost 2 bases, J lost 4 bases, and 4 bases stayed unmatched. The germline CDR1 and CDR2 sequences are GTSNPN and SVGIG (reference sequence). The DNA of the CDR3 is TGTGCCTGGAGTCCTGGACAGGGGGCTTACGAGCAGTACTTC. Its translation: CAWSPGQGAYEQYF.

V gene TRBV27 combines with J gene TRBJ2-6, with a tentative D call TRBD2 (6 bases). CDR1 and CDR2 (germline): MNHEY, SMNVEV (reference sequence). The CDR3 length is 17 residues. V was pared by 5 bases and J by 2 bases, with 16 bases between. For the CDR3, the DNA is TGTGCCAGCAGTCAGACGCGGGGCACTACTGGGGCCAACGTCCTGACTTTC. Translation: CASSQTRGTTGANVLTF.

In this sample, this clone turned up once. The chain combines TRBV28 with TRBJ1-2; D is ambiguous. Germline-derived CDR1 and CDR2 are MDHEN and SYDVKM. The CDR3 has 14 amino acids. V lost 2 bases to trimming and J lost 2 bases, with 9 bases between them. For the CDR3, the DNA is TGTGCCAGCAGTTTAAACAGACGAAACTATGGCTACACCTTC. Translating gives CASSLNRRNYGYTF.

The chain combines TRBV5-1 with TRBJ2-1; the match to TRBD1 covers 9 bases. The CDR3 covers 14 residues. V lost 4 bases, J lost 9 bases, and 8 bases stayed unmatched. Germline loops: CDR1 SGHRS, CDR2 YFSETQ. The chain's CDR3 is CASSPGTGRLEQFF. The CDR3 DNA reads as TGCGCCAGCAGCCCCGGGACAGGGAGGCTTGAGCAGTTCTTC.

The chain employs TRBV2 and TRBJ2-3; D is perhaps TRBD2 (6 bases). This CDR3 is built from 15 residues. Trimming left V 6 bases short and J 2 bases short, with 15 bases between. The germline CDR1 and CDR2 sequences are SNHLY and FYNNEI. CDR3 coding DNA: TGTGCCAGCAGGACAGTTGGGGGGTACACAGATACGCAGTATTTT. Its protein is CASRTVGGYTDTQYF. Full variable domain (missing parts from reference TRBV2 and TRBJ2-3): EPEVTQTPSHQVTQMGQEVILRCVPISNHLYFYWYRQILGQKVEFLVSFYNNEISEKSEIFDDQFSVERPDGSNFTLKIRSTKLEDSAMYFCASRTVGGYTDTQYFGPGTRLTVL.

This clone was picked up a small number of times. V and J are TRBV5-1 and TRBJ1-1; maybe TRBD1 (6 bases). CDR3 size: 14 residues. Trimming removed 0 bases from V and 1 base from J, with 7 bases in between. Germline V lookup: CDR1 SGHRS, CDR2 YFSETQ. This CDR3 reads CASSLGQANTEAFF. CDR3 DNA: TGCGCCAGCAGCTTGGGACAGGCGAACACTGAAGCTTTCTTT.

The sample holds one count of this clone. The chain has TRBV27 and TRBJ1-1, with D uncertain. The CDR3 runs to 14 residues. Germline V CDR1 and CDR2: MNHEY, SMNVEV (reference sequence). Trimming stripped 3 bases from V and 4 bases from J, with 12 bases between. CDR3 sequence (DNA): TGTGCCAGCAGTTTTGGCGGTTTATTCACTGAAGCTTTCTTT. Translation: CASSFGGLFTEAFF.

The CDR3 spells CASSLLAGAGDTQYF. CDR3 DNA sequence: TGTGCCAGCAGCTTACTAGCGGGGGCGGGAGATACGCAGTATTTT. The chain carries TRBV5-4 and TRBJ2-3; 11 nucleotides match TRBD2. Germline lookup yields CDR1 SGHNT and CDR2 YYREEE (reference sequence). The length of the CDR3 is 15 residues. The V and J ends lost 2 bases and 5 bases, in that order; junction bases with no gene match: 4.

The chain couples TRBV18 to TRBJ1-2; 7 nucleotides align to TRBD1. This CDR3 has 14 amino acids. V shed 3 bases, J shed 4 bases, and the junction held 5 bases outside the gene matches. Germline V lookup: CDR1 KGHSH, CDR2 LQKENI. The CDR3 spells CASSPTGKGYGYTF. The CDR3 region has the DNA TGTGCCAGCTCACCGACAGGGAAGGGCTATGGCTACACCTTC.

This clone was observed at least ten times. This chain connects TRBV5-1 to TRBJ2-1, with TRBD2 identical over 7 bases. V shed 0 bases, J shed 3 bases, and the junction held 3 bases outside the gene matches. The CDR3 totals 15 residues. Germline CDR1 is SGHRS and CDR2 is YFSETQ. This CDR3 reads CASSLEAGVYNEQFF. The DNA for the CDR3 is TGCGCCAGCAGCTTGGAGGCGGGAGTCTACAATGAGCAGTTCTTC.

This clone has only one observation. The J gene is TRBJ1-2, the V gene TRBV29-1; 9 nucleotides match TRBD1. Germline CDR1 reads SQVTM; CDR2 reads ANQGSEA. The CDR3 spans 13 residues. Trimming removed 7 bases from V and 4 bases from J; junction bases left unmatched: 7. CDR3 DNA: TGCAGCGCTGCGGACAGGGGAAGCTATGGCTACACCTTC. This translates into CSAADRGSYGYTF.

This clone appeared a few times. The V gene is TRBV5-1, the J gene TRBJ2-1, with a weak D call TRBD1 (6 bases). V was pared by 1 base and J by 7 bases, with 6 bases between. Germline V gene sequence: CDR1 SGHRS, CDR2 YFSETQ. The CDR3 is 12 residues long. As DNA, the CDR3 is TGCGCCAGCAGCTTGACAGGGAATGAGCAGTTCTTC. Its protein product is CASSLTGNEQFF.